This T cell receptor beta chain was retrieved from a study of cytomegalovirus exposure and HLA in healthy donors. Overall study results and limits: Later genetic work tied a missense DCLRE1C variant to beta-chain V and J trimming. In a later analysis, at a false discovery rate of 0.05, over 15,000 TCR beta sequences matched HLA alleles. Per a prior analysis, the majority of TCR beta V segments were productive roughly 87% or roughly 30% of the time.

Concerning this clone itself: Its specificity is not known.

Healthy bone marrow donors supplied every sample. The study ran its PCR with 60 Vbeta and 13 Jbeta primers. Measured with immunoSEQ multiplex PCR; TCRdb has only the in-frame clones, and not every one. Among around 140,000 clones listed, around 85% were seen once. The V end was cut by 2 bases, the J end by 6 bases, with 11 bases between. Germline V gives CDR1 MNHEY, CDR2 SVGAGI. The CDR3 length is 14 residues. V usage is TRBV6-5 and J usage is TRBJ1-5, with D hard to call. The clonotype originates from a woman in her thirties in good health and CMV-seronegative. The sequenced material came from PBMCs. The CDR3 DNA reads as TGTGCCAGCAGTTACCGGTCAGGAGGTCAGCCCCAGCATTTT. Translated: CASSYRSGGQPQHF.